This TCR beta chain comes out of a study of blood T cell repertoires in COVID-19. V lost 6 bases and J lost 5, with 18 bases in between. Per germline, CDR1 SQVTM and CDR2 ANQGSEA. This CDR3 has 14 amino acids. Clones were read by immunoSEQ multiplex PCR, and TCRdb kept only the in-frame ones, dropping some. Of roughly 250,000 clones listed, 90% to 95% are singletons. Sequenced: PBMCs or T cells enriched from blood (not recorded which). The receptor was derived from a woman aged 18-29 years who had recovered from COVID-19. V gene TRBV29-1 combines with J gene TRBJ2-3, with TRBD2 as a possible D gene (7 bases). CDR3 sequence: CSVILWGGKDTQYF. Written as DNA, the CDR3 is TGCAGCGTGATTCTTTGGGGGGGCAAAGATACGCAGTATTTT.